Following are 22 T cell receptor beta chains from one sample sequenced in a study of cytomegalovirus exposure and HLA in healthy donors. A multiplex PCR was run with 60 Vbeta primers and 13 Jbeta primers. This table comes from immunoSEQ multiplex PCR, and its TCRdb copy is limited to in-frame clones, with some not included. The sample has 120,000 or so clones; about 78% are singletons. Sequences were obtained from PBMCs. Receptors originate from a female donor in good health and CMV-seronegative.

V usage is TRBV19 and J usage is TRBJ1-2; a weak D match, TRBD1 (5 bases). There are 14 residues in the CDR3. V was cut by 5 bases and J by 4 bases, with 14 bases left in between. Germline V gives CDR1 LNHDA, CDR2 SQIVND (reference sequence). The CDR3 loop is CASSFRRGGYGYTF. In nucleotides, the CDR3 is TGTGCCAGTAGTTTCCGTCGGGGGGGCTATGGCTACACCTTC.

The chain recombines TRBV2 with TRBJ2-1; D is undetermined. The germline V gene has CDR1 SNHLY and CDR2 FYNNEI. V lost 9 bases and J 2 bases, leaving 14 bases between the germline ends. The CDR3 consists of 14 residues. Written as DNA, the CDR3 is TGTGCCAGTGAGGCCCCGCCGACCTACAATGAGCAGTTCTTC. Translated: CASEAPPTYNEQFF.

This chain connects TRBV6-5 to TRBJ2-7; possible D gene TRBD1, 6 bases. The germline V and J ends were trimmed by 7 bases and 4 bases, with 17 bases remaining between them. CDR1 is MNHEY and CDR2 is SVGAGI in the germline V gene. CDR3 length equals 14 residues. CDR3 nucleotide sequence: TGTGCCAGCAAGAGGGGGAATATCGCGTACGAGCAGTACTTC. Translation gives CASKRGNIAYEQYF.

The rearrangement uses TRBV7-6 and TRBJ1-1; a possible D gene is TRBD1 (6 bases). This CDR3 contains 15 residues. Trimming took 2 bases from V and 4 from J, leaving 14 bases between them. The germline V gene has CDR1 SGHVS and CDR2 FNYEAQ. CDR3 sequence (DNA): TGTGCCAGCAGCTTAATACAGGGTGGGGGCACTGAAGCTTTCTTT. Amino acids: CASSLIQGGGTEAFF. The full variable domain, in which reference TRBV7-6 and TRBJ1-1 provide the parts outside the CDR3, is GAGVSQSPRYKVTKRGQDVALRCDPISGHVSLYWYRQALGQGPEFLTYFNYEAQQDKSGLPNDRFSAERPEGSISTLTIQRTEQRDSAMYRCASSLIQGGGTEAFFGQGTRLTVV.

The genes are TRBV30 and TRBJ1-5; D not certain. This CDR3 contains 15 residues. Germline lookup yields CDR1 GTSNPN and CDR2 SVGIG (reference sequence). With 0 bases removed from V and 2 bases from J, the gap between germline ends came to 11 bases. The CDR3, as DNA: TGTGCCTGGAGTGTAGGGAGTGTGGGCAATCAGCCCCAGCATTTT. Encoded protein: CAWSVGSVGNQPQHF.

V is TRBV6-5 and J is TRBJ2-5; TRBD2 aligns across 14 bases. The germline gives CDR1 MNHEY, CDR2 SVGAGI. The CDR3 spans 14 residues. V shed 6 bases, J shed 3 bases, and the junction held 0 bases outside the gene matches. CDR3 amino acids: CASRGLAGEETQYF. The CDR3 DNA is TGTGCCAGCAGGGGACTAGCGGGAGAAGAGACCCAGTACTTC.

V usage is TRBV9 and J usage is TRBJ2-1; 7 bases line up with TRBD2. The CDR3 length is 13 residues. V lost 3 bases to trimming and J lost 10 bases; unmatched junction nucleotides: 7. Germline V lookup: CDR1 SGDLS, CDR2 YYNGEE. This chain's CDR3 is CASSGTGGDEQFF. DNA of the CDR3: TGTGCCAGCAGCGGCACGGGAGGAGACGAGCAGTTCTTC.

V gene TRBV10-1 combines with J gene TRBJ2-1; 8 bases map to TRBD2. J lost 8 bases, V lost 6 bases, and 6 bases had no gene match. Germline V gene lookup returns CDR1 WNHNN and CDR2 SYGVQD (reference sequence). This CDR3 comprises 13 residues. CDR3 sequence: CASSLAGSDEQFF. The CDR3 nucleotides read TGCGCCAGCAGCTTAGCGGGATCCGATGAGCAGTTCTTC.

This clone was detected only once. The V and J genes are TRBV5-1 and TRBJ2-3, with a possible D match to TRBD2 (9 bases). Germline lookup yields CDR1 SGHRS and CDR2 YFSETQ. The CDR3 contains 19 residues. Trimming removed 4 bases from V and 2 bases from J, with 26 bases in between. The CDR3: CASSKVGQGLAGLTDTQYF. In nucleotides, the CDR3 is TGCGCCAGCAGCAAAGTAGGACAGGGACTAGCAGGCCTCACAGATACGCAGTATTTT. The variable domain in full, with the rest retrieved from reference TRBV5-1 and TRBJ2-3, is KAGVTQTPRYLIKTRGQQVTLSCSPISGHRSVSWYQQTPGQGLQFLFEYFSETQRNKGNFPGRFSGRQFSNSRSEMNVSTLELGDSALYLCASSKVGQGLAGLTDTQYFGPGTRLTVL.

The CDR3 DNA reads TGTGCCAGCAGTGAATTCGACAGGGCCGGACGGTACTTC. Its translation is CASSEFDRAGRYF. The chain joins TRBV25-1 to TRBJ2-7; 7 positions match TRBD1. Losses at the gene ends were 1 base for V and 12 bases for J; bases not matched to a gene: 9. This CDR3 has 13 amino acids. Germline V gives CDR1 MGHDK, CDR2 SYGVNS.

This chain links TRBV7-9 with TRBJ1-4; D unresolved. The CDR3 consists of 13 residues. V gave up 4 bases and J gave up 15 bases, with 18 bases separating them. Germline V gene sequence: CDR1 SEHNR, CDR2 FQNEAQ (reference sequence). The CDR3 here is CASSSSERPRVFF. CDR3 sequence (DNA): TGTGCCAGCAGCTCCAGCGAGCGGCCTCGGGTGTTTTTT.

The chain couples TRBV6-5 to TRBJ1-2; 10 positions agree with TRBD1. Germline loops: CDR1 MNHEY, CDR2 SVGAGI. This CDR3 has 15 residues. Losses at the gene ends were 6 bases for V and 5 bases for J; bases not matched to a gene: 9. CDR3 coding DNA: TGTGCCAGCAGCGCTAAAGGACAGGGGGGATATGGCTACACCTTC. It codes for CASSAKGQGGYGYTF.

This clone came up a few times. This sequence joins TRBV6-5 and TRBJ2-7; possibly TRBD2 for D (6 bases). Trimming took 6 bases from V and 4 from J, leaving 13 bases between them. Germline V gene lookup returns CDR1 MNHEY and CDR2 SVGAGI. The CDR3 totals 13 residues. CDR3 loop: CASRRGFGYEQYF. Here the CDR3 DNA reads TGTGCCAGCAGGCGGGGTTTCGGTTACGAGCAGTACTTC.

The rearrangement links TRBV2 to TRBJ2-4; 9 bases fit TRBD1. V dropped 8 bases and J dropped 0; count of bases not matched to a gene: 2. This CDR3 spans 14 amino acids. Germline lookup yields CDR1 SNHLY and CDR2 FYNNEI. The CDR3 region is CASGTGLAKNIQYF. In nucleotides, the CDR3 is TGTGCCAGCGGGACAGGGCTAGCCAAAAACATTCAGTACTTC.

J is TRBJ2-3 and V is TRBV5-1, with D unresolved. V was clipped by 1 base and J by 8 bases, with 8 bases between them. The CDR3 has 12 amino acids. Germline CDR1 reads SGHRS; CDR2 reads YFSETQ. The CDR3 DNA reads TGCGCCAGCAGCTTGAGTGGCAGTACGCAGTATTTT. This gives the protein CASSLSGSTQYF.

This clone was seen more than once but under ten times. The CDR3 sequence is CASSYSAHSNQPQHF. The CDR3 coding sequence is TGTGCCAGCAGTTACTCAGCCCATAGCAATCAGCCCCAGCATTTT. The V call is TRBV6-5, the J call TRBJ1-5; D is unresolved. Germline V CDR1 and CDR2: MNHEY, SVGAGI. The CDR3 spans 15 residues. Trimming pared 0 bases from V and 0 bases from J, leaving 6 bases between.

V is TRBV27 and J is TRBJ2-1, with 8 bases fitting TRBD2. The V and J ends lost 10 bases and 7 bases, in that order; junction bases with no gene match: 9. Germline values: CDR1 MNHEY, CDR2 SMNVEV (reference sequence). The CDR3 has 13 amino acids. CDR3 DNA sequence: TGTGCCACTAGACCGGGGGGGATGAATGAGCAGTTCTTC. This translates into CATRPGGMNEQFF.

J is TRBJ2-3 and V is TRBV11-3; 8 nucleotides line up with TRBD1. V was clipped by 5 bases and J by 4 bases; unmatched bases: 5. This CDR3 spans 14 amino acids. From germline, CDR1 is SGHNT and CDR2 YENEEA. The CDR3 region is CASSPWTGSDTQYF. CDR3 nucleotides: TGTGCCAGCAGCCCATGGACAGGGTCAGATACGCAGTATTTT.

The chain uses TRBV6-4 and TRBJ2-3; a possible D gene is TRBD2 (7 bases). CDR1 is MRHNA and CDR2 is SNTAGT in the germline V gene. V lost 2 bases to trimming and J lost 1 base, with 10 bases between them. The CDR3 has 15 amino acids. In nucleotides, the CDR3 is TGTGCCAGCAGTGACGAGGGGGGGGGCACAGATACGCAGTATTTT. Amino acids: CASSDEGGGTDTQYF.

V is TRBV30 and J is TRBJ1-2; D not resolved. The CDR3 sequence is 15 residues long. Per germline, CDR1 GTSNPN and CDR2 SVGIG (reference sequence). The V end lost 4 bases, the J end lost 2 bases, and 17 bases lay between the germline ends. The CDR3 DNA reads TGTGCCTGGATGCGGTTTAGAGGTGGCAACTATGGCTACACCTTC. Protein product: CAWMRFRGGNYGYTF.

This chain connects TRBV9 to TRBJ2-7; 9 nucleotides match TRBD2. The CDR3 is 15 amino acids. After removal of 4 bases from V and 3 bases from J, the junction contained 8 bases not matched to a gene. Germline CDR1 is SGDLS and CDR2 is YYNGEE. The CDR3 DNA reads TGTGCCAGCAGCCCGGGGACTAGCACCCTCTACGAGCAGTACTTC. Translating gives CASSPGTSTLYEQYF.

This sequence joins TRBV29-1 and TRBJ1-2, with TRBD1 matching 7 bases. The CDR3 is 13 amino acids. CDR1 and CDR2 from the germline V gene are SQVTM and ANQGSEA. Trimming at V came to 4 bases and at J to 7 bases, leaving 9 bases not matched to a gene. The CDR3 nucleotides read TGCAGCGTTGTAAGGACAGGTTCTCTTGGCTACACCTTC. Translation gives CSVVRTGSLGYTF. Combining the CDR3 with reference TRBV29-1 and TRBJ1-2 gives the whole variable domain SAVISQKPSRDICQRGTSLTIQCQVDSQVTMMFWYRQQPGQSLTLIATANQGSEATYESGFVIDKFPISRPNLTFSTLTVSNMSPEDSSIYLCSVVRTGSLGYTFGSGTRLTVV.